This passage covers 26 T cell receptor beta chains from one sample sequenced in a study of tumor-infiltrating lymphocytes in glioblastoma multiforme (dated by TCRdb to about 2017). Sequenced on an Illumina HiSeq 2500. A modified ARM-PCR protocol with multiple V-beta primers and a C-beta primer was used to build TCRB libraries from RNA via three nested multiplex PCR rounds. TCRdb itself trimmed the public reads at Q25 with fastp, ran MiXCR and retained productive beta chains. Rows with one shared CDR3 protein collapse into an entry with the most common genes and DNA. For this sample there are more than 13,000 distinct CDR3 sequences; roughly 71% appear just once. The leading ten clones occupy approximately 50% of the sample. Sequencing input: brain tumor tissue. The receptor source for this set is a male donor with glioblastoma.

With respect to this clonotype: Germline is not matched at one junction end, which may reflect a read error. V and J are TRBV7-9 and TRBJ2-7; tentatively, D is TRBD1 (6 bases). CDR3 length: 19 amino acids. CDR1 is SEHNR and CDR2 is FQNEAQ in the germline V gene (reference sequence). CDR3 region: CASSLAIETRTVQPYERYF. Written as DNA, the CDR3 is TGTGCCAGCAGCTTAGCAATAGAAACGAGGACAGTACAGCCCTACGAGCGGTACTTC.

This clonotype was seen just once. A read error may account for a junction end that differs from germline. The V and J genes are TRBV11-2 and TRBJ2-1, with TRBD2 matching 7 bases. Per germline, CDR1 SGHAT and CDR2 FQNNGV. The CDR3 sequence is 18 residues long. This chain's CDR3 is CASSLVSGGEGYYDEQFF. Written as DNA, the CDR3 is TGTGCCAGCAGCTTAGTTTCTGGCGGGGAGGGTTACTACGATGAGCAGTTCTTC.

To note about this clonotype: This clone may be a read error of a much larger clone one base away. The chain joins TRBV11-1 to TRBJ2-5, with 7 bases aligning to TRBD1. The CDR3 loop spans 13 amino acids. Germline V CDR1 and CDR2: SGHAT, FQDESV (reference sequence). CDR3 nucleotide sequence: TGTACCAGCAGCCGCGACAGGGAGGAGACCCAGTACTTC. Amino acids: CTSSRDREETQYF.

Details on this clonotype: The germline gene is not matched at one end of the junction; a read error may be the cause. The CDR3 sequence is CDSSLGSTGEETQYF. CDR3 DNA: TGTGACAGCAGCCTAGGGTCGACAGGGGAAGAGACCCAGTACTTT. The chain employs TRBV28 and TRBJ2-5; 8 nucleotides line up with TRBD1. Germline V CDR1 and CDR2: MDHEN, SYDVKM. This CDR3 spans 15 amino acids. Combining the CDR3 with reference TRBV28 and TRBJ2-5 gives the whole variable domain DVKVTQSSRYLVKRTGEKVFLECVQDMDHENMFWYRQDPGLGLRLIYFSYDVKMKEKGDIPEGYSVSREKKERFSLILESASTNQTSMYLCDSSLGSTGEETQYFGPGTRLLVL.

Comments on this clonotype: A read error is possible here, since a much larger clone lies one base away. CDR3 residues: CASSYDRESEEQYF. The CDR3 DNA reads TGTGCCAGCAGTTACGACCGGGAGTCGGAGGAGCAGTACTTC. This rearrangement joins TRBV6-2 or TRBV6-3 to TRBJ2-7, with a tentative D call TRBD2 (6 bases). The germline V gene encodes CDR1 MNHEY and CDR2 SVGEGT. The CDR3 covers 14 residues. V lost 2 bases, J lost 7 bases, and 15 bases lay in between.

This clonotype has a single count. A junction boundary mismatches the germline segment, possibly from a read error. The chain couples TRBV29-1 to TRBJ2-3; the D gene is possibly TRBD2 (6 bases). The CDR3 is made up of 13 amino acids. Germline CDR1 is SQVTM and CDR2 is ANQGSEA. For the CDR3, the DNA is TGCTGCGTAGCCGGGACTCGCACGGATACGCAGTATTTT. Its translation is CCVAGTRTDTQYF.

With regard to this clonotype: One end of the junction does not line up with germline, which may come from a read error. V usage is TRBV11-1 and J usage is TRBJ2-7; 10 nucleotides agree with TRBD1. There are 16 residues in the CDR3. The germline V gene encodes CDR1 SGHAT and CDR2 FQDESV (reference sequence). The CDR3, as DNA: TGTGCTAGCAGCTTAGCGCGTCTGGACAGGGGGTACAAGCGGTGCTTC. It codes for CASSLARLDRGYKRCF.

The sample holds one count of this clonotype. The chain combines TRBV11-3 with TRBJ2-1; 8 bases map to TRBD2. With 1 base clipped from V and 4 bases from J, the junction kept 3 bases outside the gene matches. CDR3 length equals 15 residues. Germline V CDR1 and CDR2: SGHNT, YENEEA. The CDR3: CASSLAGREYNEQFF. CDR3 DNA sequence: TGTGCCAGCAGCTTAGCCGGGAGGGAATACAATGAGCAGTTCTTC.

On this clonotype: Given the absence of the conserved phenylalanine or tryptophan at the CDR3 end, a read error is likely. The DNA is omitted, as the CDR3 cannot be located on it reliably, and the CDR3 follows TCRdb's listing. This sequence joins TRBV11-1 and TRBJ2-7; TRBD1, the table's D call, was not compared with the DNA. The CDR3 spans 12 residues, counting both ends. The germline V gene has CDR1 SGHAT and CDR2 FQDESV (reference sequence). This CDR3 reads CASSGQGREQYI.

The J gene is TRBJ1-6, the V gene TRBV6-5; 11 bases map to TRBD1. V shed 7 bases, J shed 10 bases, and the junction held 12 bases outside the gene matches. The CDR3 length is 16 residues. Germline lookup yields CDR1 MNHEY and CDR2 SVGAGI. The CDR3 DNA follows: TGTGCCAGCAAGCGTACCGGGACAGGGGGGGGATCACCCCTCCACTTT. It yields the protein CASKRTGTGGGSPLHF.

The chain uses TRBV11-3 and TRBJ2-1; D perhaps matches TRBD1 (6 bases). The CDR3 sequence is 13 residues long. Germline V CDR1 and CDR2: SGHNT, YENEEA. V lost 3 bases and J lost 12, with 15 bases in between. CDR3 sequence: CASSLRGKGGQFF. In nucleotides, the CDR3 is TGTGCCAGCAGCTTGAGGGGGAAGGGTGGGCAGTTCTTC.

This chain joins TRBV6-5 and TRBJ2-3; 7 positions match TRBD2. CDR1 and CDR2 from the germline V gene are MNHEY and SVGAGI. Losses at the gene ends were 3 bases for V and 4 bases for J; bases not matched to a gene: 4. The CDR3 has 14 residues. The CDR3 DNA follows: TGTGCCAGCAGTTATTCCCTAGCGGCAGATACGCAGTATTTT. Its protein product is CASSYSLAADTQYF.

This clonotype has just one count. One end of the junction does not line up with germline, which may come from a read error. The V gene is TRBV20-1, the J gene TRBJ2-5, with D hard to call. This CDR3 has 13 residues. Germline V gene data show CDR1 as DFQATT and CDR2 as SNEGSKA (reference sequence). The CDR3 here is CSALGQSQETQYF. The CDR3 DNA follows: TGCAGTGCTTTGGGCCAGTCCCAAGAGACCCAATACTTC.

V and J are TRBV29-1 and TRBJ1-2; D is unclear. Trimming cost V 4 bases and J 6 bases, with 12 bases left between them. Per germline, CDR1 SQVTM and CDR2 ANQGSEA. This CDR3 is built from 12 residues. CDR3 bases: TGCAGCGTTGGGGTAGGGAGCCATGGCTACACCTTC. Encoded protein: CSVGVGSHGYTF.

The DNA of the CDR3 is TGCAGCGTTGAAGGTTGGCTTAACATAGGTCGGAGCAGTGAGCAGTTCTTC. This translates into CSVEGWLNIGRSSEQFF. The chain combines TRBV29-1 with TRBJ2-1; D is ambiguous. The germline V and J ends were trimmed by 1 base and 9 bases, with 25 bases remaining between them. The germline gives CDR1 SQVTM, CDR2 ANQGSEA. The CDR3 is 17 residues long.

At least ten counts were recorded for this clonotype. The J gene is TRBJ2-7, the V gene TRBV7-9; weak D call: TRBD1 (6 bases). Trimming shortened V by 4 bases and J by 6 bases, and 10 bases separated the two germline ends. Germline loops: CDR1 SEHNR, CDR2 FQNEAQ (reference sequence). CDR3 length: 12 amino acids. The CDR3, as DNA: TGTGCCAGCAGCTGGCAGGGGACCGAGCAGTACTTC. Its protein is CASSWQGTEQYF.

The chain couples TRBV11-2 to TRBJ1-2, with D tentatively TRBD1 (5 bases). Trimming took off 3 bases at V and 7 bases at J, with 9 bases between the two ends. Germline CDR1 is SGHAT and CDR2 is FQNNGV. The CDR3 extends over 12 amino acids. CDR3 amino acids: CASSFGGAGYTF. As DNA, the CDR3 is TGTGCCAGCAGCTTTGGCGGGGCTGGCTACACCTTC.

In this sample, this clonotype turned up a few times. Relative to the germline gene, one junction end is altered; a read error may explain this. The rearrangement joins TRBV6-5 to TRBJ1-6; D possibly corresponds to TRBD1 (5 bases). CDR1 is MNHEY and CDR2 is SVGAGI in the germline V gene. The CDR3 loop spans 14 amino acids. CDR3 coding DNA: TGTACCAGCAGGGTCACGGATAATAATTCACCCCTCCACTTC. This sequence encodes CTSRVTDNNSPLHF.

The sample holds one count of this clonotype. The chain carries TRBV11-2 and TRBJ2-7; D might be TRBD2 (5 bases). There are 15 residues in the CDR3. Germline values: CDR1 SGHAT, CDR2 FQNNGV. V shed 1 base and J shed 3 bases, with 13 bases lying between them. The CDR3 sequence: CASSLGSGNLYEQYF. CDR3 in DNA: TGTGCCAGCAGCTTAGGATCGGGAAATCTCTACGAGCAGTACTTC.

Remarks on this clonotype: The CDR3 ends on some other residue instead of the conserved phenylalanine or tryptophan, so this is likely a read error. This chain joins TRBV5-1 and TRBJ2-5; 7 bases map to TRBD1. Germline CDR1 SGHRS, CDR2 YFSETQ. J was trimmed by 0 bases and V by 2 bases; bases with no gene match: 4. This CDR3 is 15 amino acids long. CDR3 sequence reads: CASSFQQGHQETQYS. CDR3 coding DNA: TGCGCCAGCAGCTTTCAACAGGGGCACCAAGAGACCCAGTACTCA.

With regard to this clonotype: One end of the junction fails to match germline, which may point to a read error. The chain has TRBV11-3 and TRBJ2-1; no reliable D call. Germline V lookup: CDR1 SGHNT, CDR2 YENEEA. This CDR3 is 12 amino acids long. The CDR3 reads CASSLVPGEQSF. In DNA, the CDR3 is TGCGCCAGCAGCTTAGTTCCCGGTGAGCAGTCCTTC.

Many counts were recorded for this clonotype. V usage is TRBV20-1 and J usage is TRBJ2-4; TRBD1 agrees at 7 bases. Per germline, CDR1 DFQATT and CDR2 SNEGSKA (reference sequence). This CDR3 contains 19 residues. V lost 1 base, J lost 0 bases, and 15 bases stayed unmatched. For the CDR3, the DNA is TGCAGTGCTAGAGGCCCGGCCAGGGGGATTCGGAAAGCCAAAAACATTCAGTACTTC. Translation gives CSARGPARGIRKAKNIQYF.

Comment on this clonotype: A single base separates this from a much larger clone, so it may be a read error. The rearrangement uses TRBV11-2 and TRBJ2-5; the D gene is possibly TRBD1 (5 bases). The germline V and J ends were trimmed by 1 base and 3 bases, with 12 bases remaining between them. The germline CDR1 and CDR2 sequences are SGHAT and FQNNGV. This CDR3 is built from 15 residues. CDR3 region: CASSLVMGPKETQYF. The CDR3 coding sequence is TGTGCCAGCAGCTTAGTAATGGGGCCCAAAGAGACCCAGTACTTC. Based on the CDR3 plus reference TRBV11-2 and TRBJ2-5, the full variable domain is EAGVAQSPRYKIIEKRQSVAFWCNPISGHATLYWYQQILGQGPKLLIQFQNNGVVDDSQLPKDRFSAERLKGVDSTLKIQPAKLEDSAVYLCASSLVMGPKETQYFGPGTRLLVL.

Comment on this clonotype: Mismatch with germline at one junction end may stem from a read error. This sequence joins TRBV5-1 and TRBJ2-2; D remains unclear. This CDR3 is built from 15 residues. Per the germline V gene, CDR1 is SGHRS and CDR2 is YFSETQ. The chain's CDR3 is CASSPTRTNTGQLFF. Written as DNA, the CDR3 is TGCGCCAGCAGCCCGACAAGGACCAACACCGGGCAGCTGTTTTTT.

As to this clonotype: The junction differs from germline at one of its ends, possibly a read error. The chain has TRBV28 and TRBJ2-7, with 7 bases identical to TRBD1. Germline-derived CDR1 and CDR2 are MDHEN and SYDVKM. The CDR3 sequence is 15 residues long. CDR3: CASSSQVGGTAEQSF. The CDR3 DNA follows: TGTGCCAGCAGTTCCCAGGTTGGTGGGACAGCCGAGCAGTCCTTC.

Remarks on this clonotype: A read error may account for a junction end that differs from germline. V is TRBV6-2 or TRBV6-3 and J is TRBJ2-2, with TRBD1 matching 9 bases. CDR3 length equals 17 residues. CDR1 MNHEY and CDR2 SVGEGT come from the germline V gene. CDR3 in DNA: TGTGCCAGCAGTTTTGGACAGGGGAAAGCTAACACCGGGGGGCTGTTTTTT. Encoded protein: CASSFGQGKANTGGLFF.